This entry is about one T cell receptor (beta chain). Its antigen has not been determined. Base qualities were left out, and no much larger clone turns up one base away. The immunoSEQ platform was used to carry out deep TCRbeta sequencing. In the paper's pipeline: Only productive rearrangements were exported from the immunoSEQ Analyzer for further analysis. T cell phenotypes were assigned to bulk TCRbeta clonotypes by matching the clonotypes to single-cell RNA+TCR-seq clones that had the same TCRbeta sequence. Clone enrichment in tumor was calculated as tumor frequency divided by PBMC frequency from bulk TCR sequencing. GLIPH was used to group TCRs into specificity groups, clusters of distinct TCRs likely recognizing common antigens via shared CDR3 motifs. TCRdb carries this immuneACCESS record with in-frame sequences only. Its versions omit some clonotypes, under half of them owing to an unresolved V gene in the studies checked, with the rest unexplained. The V and J calls and clone size were taken over from that table, and D and trimming were inferred from the DNA. The sample data list under 40,000 clones, and about three quarters of these were observed just once. Of the sample, approximately 40% is held by the ten largest clones.

The entry originates in a study of T cells in tumors after PD-1 blockade (dated by TCRdb to the late 2010s). Describing the broader study: Prior checkpoint blockade, systemic immunosuppressant use, and recent radiotherapy or other anti-cancer therapy within 4 weeks were grounds for patient exclusion. Patients were treated with either pembrolizumab 200 mg every 3 weeks or cemiplimab 350 mg every 2 weeks. Bulk TCR sequencing was performed on 10 to 11 peripheral blood samples from about 5 patients to compare blood and tumor clonotypes. RECIST version 1.1 was used to evaluate clinical response. The study performed paired single-cell RNA and TCR sequencing on site-matched tumors from BCC or SCC patients before and after anti-PD-1 therapy. While on anti-PD-1 treatment, some of the patients also continued taking daily vismodegib 150 mg. On average, peripheral blood samples had 110,000 or so TCR templates (range roughly 24,000-280,000) and 35,000 to 40,000 unique clonotypes. What the research found in general, with its limitations: The source of novel T cell clones was not identified, and lymphoid organs or rare unexpanded clones within the tumor or the tumor periphery could be included among the possible sources. Around two fifths of tumor TCR clonotypes were found in blood, and some novel exhausted tumor clones appeared in pre-treatment blood, suggesting peripheral recruitment.

There are 14 amino acids in the CDR3, from cysteine to phenylalanine inclusive. CDR3 DNA is the only sequence kept; it has 42 bases, read in frame from the first base. Per the germline V gene, SQVTM is the CDR1 and ANQGSEA is the CDR2. From V the trimming removes 7 bases and from J it removes 3 bases, while the gene matches leave 6 bases of the junction unaccounted for. The sample's time point label is to be understood as: after anti-PD-1 therapy. Genomic DNA extracted from tumor biopsies or peripheral blood was used for bulk TCRbeta sequencing, with input ranging from about 616 ng to 6,500 ng. Histologically proven advanced or metastatic basal or squamous cell carcinoma was present in all patients, all of whom were poor candidates for surgical resection. The basal cell carcinoma cohort comprised roughly twelve patients, of whom 8 had bulk tumor TCR sequencing.

The origin of this receptor is a human donor with basal cell carcinoma. The source material was PBMCs, sampled after anti-PD-1 treatment. Recombination joined TRBV29-1 with TRBJ2-2; 9 bases in the middle match TRBD1. Read as DNA, the sequence is TGCAGCGGGGGACAGGGAGTGGACACCGGGGAGCTGTTTTTT. Translated, this gives CSGGQGVDTGELFF.